This entry lists 13 T cell receptor beta chains sequenced from one sample in a study of blood T cell repertoires in COVID-19. Assay used: immunoSEQ multiplex PCR; TCRdb lists only in-frame clones, some missing. The sample yields 120,000 or so clones, around four fifths seen once. Sample: peripheral blood. The source of these receptors is a human donor in a cohort sampled during active COVID-19.

The CDR3 DNA is TGTGCCAGCAGCTTAACTGCAGGGAACACTGAAGCTTTCTTT. Translated: CASSLTAGNTEAFF. The chain joins TRBV7-3 to TRBJ1-1; no clear D. This CDR3 is built from 14 residues. Trimming left V 0 bases short and J 1 base short, with 6 bases between. Germline V gene lookup returns CDR1 SGHTA and CDR2 FQGTGA.

A few counts support this clone. The gene calls are TRBV7-2 and TRBJ2-7, with 7 bases identical to TRBD2. The germline gives CDR1 SGHTA, CDR2 FQGNSA. The CDR3 loop spans 16 amino acids. The V and J ends lost 5 bases and 0 bases, in that order; junction bases with no gene match: 10. The CDR3 sequence is CASSQDHGGSSYEQYF. CDR3 DNA: TGTGCCAGCAGCCAAGATCACGGGGGGTCCTCCTACGAGCAGTACTTC.

Only one count was recorded for this clone. The chain links TRBV15 to TRBJ1-1; tentative D call: TRBD1 (5 bases). The germline V gene encodes CDR1 LNHNV and CDR2 YYDKDF (reference sequence). The CDR3 consists of 16 residues. With 1 base removed from V and 0 bases from J, the gap between germline ends came to 12 bases. CDR3 sequence (DNA): TGTGCCACCAGCAGAGTTGCACGGACAATGAACACTGAAGCTTTCTTT. It codes for CATSRVARTMNTEAFF.

The rearrangement links TRBV7-8 to TRBJ1-3; the D is unclear. Germline-derived CDR1 and CDR2 are SGHVS and FQNEAQ. CDR3 length equals 14 residues. Trimming took 3 bases from V and 0 from J, leaving 6 bases between them. For the CDR3, the DNA is TGTGCCAGCAGCTTGCCGGGCTCTGGAAACACCATATATTTT. This encodes CASSLPGSGNTIYF.

The genes are TRBV6-1 and TRBJ1-5; TRBD1 matches 8 bases. The CDR3 sequence is 16 residues long. Germline trimming cut 4 bases from V and 0 bases from J; bases unmatched to any gene: 5. Germline V gives CDR1 MNHNS, CDR2 SASEGT. The CDR3 loop is CASSVRQGYSNQPQHF. The CDR3 coding sequence is TGTGCCAGCAGTGTCCGACAGGGGTATAGCAATCAGCCCCAGCATTTT.

V and J are TRBV4-3 and TRBJ2-3, with 12 bases fitting TRBD2. This CDR3 comprises 16 residues. V shed 8 bases and J 0 bases; nucleotides not matched to a gene: 6. The germline V gene has CDR1 LGHNA and CDR2 YSLEER. CDR3 loop: CASGSGTSGSTDTQYF. The CDR3 nucleotides are TGCGCCAGCGGATCCGGGACTAGCGGGAGCACAGATACGCAGTATTTT.

V usage is TRBV6-5 and J usage is TRBJ1-2; 9 positions match TRBD1. V shed 5 bases, J shed 8 bases, and the junction held 6 bases outside the gene matches. Germline CDR1 reads MNHEY; CDR2 reads SVGAGI. The CDR3 is 13 residues long. The CDR3 here is CASSPTGGRGYTF. Written as DNA, the CDR3 is TGTGCCAGCAGTCCGACAGGGGGTCGGGGCTACACCTTC.

The chain joins TRBV7-9 to TRBJ2-1; 11 bases align to TRBD2. The CDR3 is made up of 17 amino acids. V trimming: 4 bases; J trimming: 5 bases; junction bases outside the gene matches: 10. Germline V gives CDR1 SEHNR, CDR2 FQNEAQ (reference sequence). The CDR3 coding sequence is TGTGCCAGCAGCTCTACCACGGGACTAGCGGTTCACAATGAGCAGTTCTTC. Amino acid sequence: CASSSTTGLAVHNEQFF.

The chain carries TRBV7-8 and TRBJ1-2, with 8 bases aligning to TRBD1. V shed 5 bases and J 8 bases; nucleotides not matched to a gene: 7. The germline V gene has CDR1 SGHVS and CDR2 FQNEAQ. This CDR3 is built from 13 residues. CDR3 in DNA: TGTGCCAGCAGCCATGACCAGGGGGCCGGCTACACCTTC. Protein: CASSHDQGAGYTF.

This clone was detected once. Mismatch with germline at one junction end may stem from a read error. V is TRBV24-1 and J is TRBJ2-1, with D possibly matching TRBD1 (6 bases). The CDR3 consists of 11 residues. Germline V gene lookup returns CDR1 KGHDR and CDR2 SFDVKD. CDR3 nucleotides: TGTGCCACCAGTGACGGGACATCCCCCCTCTTC. It translates to CATSDGTSPLF.

The chain carries TRBV4-1 and TRBJ2-5; TRBD2 matches at 15 bases. The CDR3 sequence is 17 residues long. Trimming at V came to 5 bases and at J to 1 base, leaving 5 bases not matched to a gene. Per germline, CDR1 MGHRA and CDR2 YSYEKL. As DNA, the CDR3 is TGCGCCAGCAGCACCGGGACTAGCGGGAGGATCCAAGAGACCCAGTACTTC. It specifies CASSTGTSGRIQETQYF.

This chain links TRBV7-2 with TRBJ2-7; TRBD2 matches at 10 bases. Per the germline V gene, CDR1 is SGHTA and CDR2 is FQGNSA. The CDR3 is 18 amino acids. The ends lost 4 bases at V and 2 bases at J; junction bases unmatched: 14. CDR3 DNA: TGTGCCAGCAGCTGGGGCCTTAGGGCTAGCGGGGGCGCCTACGAGCAGTACTTC. The encoded protein is CASSWGLRASGGAYEQYF.

The chain is built from TRBV12-3 or TRBV12-4 and TRBJ2-1, with 9 bases identical to TRBD2. V was clipped by 4 bases and J by 11 bases; unmatched bases: 3. This CDR3 has 12 residues. The DNA of the CDR3 is TGTGCCAGCAGTTCGACTAGCGGCCAGCAGTTCTTC. Protein product: CASSSTSGQQFF.